Listed here are 3 T cell receptor beta chains from one sample, sequenced in a study of T cell changes during pregnancy in multiple sclerosis. Assay: immunoSEQ multiplex PCR; the TCRdb copy retains only in-frame clones and omits some. The sample holds approximately 30,000 clones, 89% seen once. Sequenced here: CD4+ T cells from peripheral blood mononuclear cells, sampled in the first trimester of pregnancy. The receptors here all came from a female donor in good health, enrolled as a control in a pregnancy study.

The chain joins TRBV7-2 to TRBJ1-4; 9 bases are shared with TRBD1. V gave up 5 bases and J gave up 7 bases; unmatched junction bases: 5. The CDR3 loop spans 14 amino acids. CDR1 and CDR2 (germline): SGHTA, FQGNSA. CDR3 in amino acids: CASSPGQGFEKLFF. The CDR3 DNA sequence: TGTGCCAGCAGCCCTGGACAGGGGTTTGAAAAACTGTTTTTT.

The V call is TRBV6-6, the J call TRBJ2-5; TRBD2 matches 11 bases. The germline CDR1 and CDR2 sequences are MNHNY and SVGAGI (reference sequence). Trimming cost V 7 bases and J 4 bases; bases outside gene matches: 11. The length of the CDR3 is 16 residues. CDR3 in amino acids: CASTRIAGGARETQYF. In DNA, the CDR3 is TGTGCCAGCACCCGAATAGCGGGGGGGGCTAGAGAGACCCAGTACTTC.

This clone was observed a single time. The chain carries TRBV5-6 and TRBJ2-1, with 7 bases fitting TRBD2. This CDR3 is 15 amino acids long. The germline gives CDR1 SGHDT, CDR2 YYEEEE. V lost 0 bases, J lost 2 bases, and 2 bases stayed unmatched. The CDR3 here is CASSLGGGPYNEQFF. In nucleotides, the CDR3 is TGTGCCAGCAGCTTGGGGGGGGGACCCTACAATGAGCAGTTCTTC.